Listed here are 8 T cell receptor beta chains from one sample, sequenced in a study of blood T cell repertoires in COVID-19. The method was immunoSEQ multiplex PCR; TCRdb's version includes in-frame clones alone and lacks a portion of them. The sample has about 210,000 clones, roughly 90% seen once; the top ten hold approximately 8.1%. The sample was PBMCs or T cells enriched from blood (not recorded which). The receptors were sampled from a woman in her late teens or twenties who had recovered from COVID-19.

The chain recombines TRBV6-5 with TRBJ2-2; D gene unclear. The germline V gene has CDR1 MNHEY and CDR2 SVGAGI. This CDR3 is 16 amino acids long. V was cut by 0 bases and J by 5 bases, with 13 bases left in between. The CDR3 loop is CASSYSRLATTGELFF. The CDR3 bases are TGTGCCAGCAGTTACTCGAGACTCGCAACGACCGGGGAGCTGTTTTTT.

This clone has only one observation. The genes are TRBV6-5 and TRBJ1-2, with D perhaps matching TRBD1 (6 bases). CDR3 size: 13 residues. CDR1 and CDR2 (germline): MNHEY, SVGAGI. The CDR3 nucleotides read TGTGCTATAACCGGGGACACGGCATATGGCTACACCTTC. Amino acids: CAITGDTAYGYTF.

This sequence joins TRBV28 and TRBJ2-7, with TRBD2 identical over 7 bases. Trimming at V came to 6 bases and at J to 7 bases, leaving 9 bases not matched to a gene. Germline CDR1 is MDHEN and CDR2 is SYDVKM. The CDR3 consists of 13 residues. The CDR3 nucleotides are TGTGCCAGCAGCCTGAGAACCGGGAGGGAGCAGTACTTC. This codes for CASSLRTGREQYF.

J is TRBJ1-2 and V is TRBV7-9; 7 nucleotides match TRBD1. V lost 9 bases, J lost 8 bases, and 12 bases stayed unmatched. Germline V gives CDR1 SEHNR, CDR2 FQNEAQ (reference sequence). CDR3 size: 13 residues. Here the CDR3 DNA reads TGTGCCAGTAGCCAAGGGGGCTCCGGGGGCTACACCTTC. It codes for CASSQGGSGGYTF.

This chain connects TRBV27 to TRBJ2-4, with TRBD1 identical over 12 bases. Germline values: CDR1 MNHEY, CDR2 SMNVEV (reference sequence). The CDR3 length is 16 residues. V shed 6 bases, J shed 6 bases, and the junction held 9 bases outside the gene matches. Written as DNA, the CDR3 is TGTGCCAGCAGGTCTCCGGGACAGGGGGCGGGAAACATTCAGTACTTC. The encoded protein is CASRSPGQGAGNIQYF.

The chain couples TRBV28 to TRBJ2-5, with D possibly TRBD2 on 7 matching bases. Trimming cost V 6 bases and J 2 bases, with 16 bases left between them. The CDR3 spans 15 residues. Per the germline V gene, CDR1 is MDHEN and CDR2 is SYDVKM. The CDR3, as DNA: TGTGCCAGCAGCCGCTTCAAGGGGGGGCAAGAGACCCAGTACTTC. Its translation: CASSRFKGGQETQYF.

This sequence joins TRBV6-5 and TRBJ2-7; possible D gene TRBD1, 6 bases. Deletions cut 0 bases from V and 0 bases from J, with 6 bases between. The germline V gene has CDR1 MNHEY and CDR2 SVGAGI. The CDR3 totals 14 residues. CDR3 nucleotide sequence: TGTGCCAGCAGTTACTCGGGGGCCTCCTACGAGCAGTACTTC. Protein sequence: CASSYSGASYEQYF.

CDR3 nucleotides: TGTGCCAGCAGTTTGAACAGGGAGCAGCCCCAGCATTTT. This encodes CASSLNREQPQHF. V and J are TRBV12-3 or TRBV12-4 and TRBJ1-5; D may be TRBD1 (6 bases). This CDR3 comprises 13 residues. V gave up 3 bases and J gave up 7 bases, with 10 bases separating them.